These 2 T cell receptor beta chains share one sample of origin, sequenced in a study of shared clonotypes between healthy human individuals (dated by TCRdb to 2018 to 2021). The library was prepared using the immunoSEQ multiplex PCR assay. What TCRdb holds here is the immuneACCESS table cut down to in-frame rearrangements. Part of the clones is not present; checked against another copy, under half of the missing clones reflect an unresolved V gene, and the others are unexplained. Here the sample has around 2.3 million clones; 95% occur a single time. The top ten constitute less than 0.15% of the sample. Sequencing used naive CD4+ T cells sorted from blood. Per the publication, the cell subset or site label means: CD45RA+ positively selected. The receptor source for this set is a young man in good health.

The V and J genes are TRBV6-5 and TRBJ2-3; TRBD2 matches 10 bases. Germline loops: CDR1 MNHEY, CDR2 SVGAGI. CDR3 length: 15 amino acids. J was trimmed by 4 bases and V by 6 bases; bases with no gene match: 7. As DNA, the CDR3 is TGTGCCAGCAGAAAAGCGGGAGGGCAGCCAGATACGCAGTATTTT. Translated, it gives CASRKAGGQPDTQYF.

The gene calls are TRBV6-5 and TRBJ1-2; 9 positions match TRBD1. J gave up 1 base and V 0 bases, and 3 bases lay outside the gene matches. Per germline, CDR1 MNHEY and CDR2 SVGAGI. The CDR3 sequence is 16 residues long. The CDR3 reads CASSYSTGGGNYGYTF. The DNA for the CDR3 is TGTGCCAGCAGTTACTCCACAGGGGGCGGTAACTATGGCTACACCTTC.